A selection of T cell receptor beta chains follows, all from one sample in a study of blood T cell repertoires in COVID-19. Generated by immunoSEQ multiplex PCR, the TCRdb table keeps only in-frame clones and is missing some. The sample has more than 95,000 clones; about 79% are singletons. Material: peripheral blood. These receptors came from an elderly woman with active or convalescent COVID-19. Each CDR3 is given with its conserved first and last residue. Each record gives: J gene, V gene, CDR3 protein.

j_gene: TRBJ1-6
v_gene: TRBV5-5
CDR3aa: CASSPEAYSYNSPLHF

j_gene: TRBJ2-7
v_gene: TRBV2
CDR3aa: CASVGTAGDEQYF

j_gene: TRBJ2-7
v_gene: TRBV13
CDR3aa: CASSTRRGGGIHEQYF

j_gene: TRBJ2-5
v_gene: TRBV29-1
CDR3aa: CSVERQETQYF

j_gene: TRBJ2-2
v_gene: TRBV27
CDR3aa: CASSFLNTGELFF

j_gene: TRBJ2-2
v_gene: TRBV7-3
CDR3aa: CASSLTGSGELFF

j_gene: TRBJ1-6
v_gene: TRBV19
CDR3aa: CASSVRRDRGSPLHF

j_gene: TRBJ2-1
v_gene: TRBV18
CDR3aa: CASSRRDSSSYNEQFF

j_gene: TRBJ1-5
v_gene: TRBV21-1
CDR3aa: CASTTGCGRDNQPQHF

j_gene: TRBJ1-1
v_gene: TRBV29-1
CDR3aa: CSVGSTLNTEAFF

j_gene: TRBJ1-1
v_gene: TRBV29-1
CDR3aa: CSVGGRMNTEAFF

j_gene: TRBJ1-1
v_gene: TRBV6-2/TRBV6-3
CDR3aa: CASSRPTVEAFF

j_gene: TRBJ2-3
v_gene: TRBV5-1
CDR3aa: CASSFRGQKDTQYF

j_gene: TRBJ2-5
v_gene: TRBV19
CDR3aa: CASSTTEPMYQETQYF

j_gene: TRBJ2-7
v_gene: TRBV10-3
CDR3aa: CAISESFGTGGAGRSYEQYF

j_gene: TRBJ2-1
v_gene: TRBV3-1/TRBV3-2
CDR3aa: CASSQDLAGRDEQFF

j_gene: TRBJ1-4
v_gene: TRBV29-1
CDR3aa: CSARGNGFNEKLFF

j_gene: TRBJ1-6
v_gene: TRBV4-2
CDR3aa: CASSQDRQDSPLHF

j_gene: TRBJ2-1
v_gene: TRBV2
CDR3aa: CASRLSGGANEQFF

j_gene: TRBJ1-3
v_gene: TRBV20-1
CDR3aa: CSASFSSGNTIYF

j_gene: TRBJ1-6
v_gene: TRBV5-1
CDR3aa: CASSLDHGNSPLHF

j_gene: TRBJ1-5
v_gene: TRBV7-2
CDR3aa: CASSLDRGGGQPQHF

j_gene: TRBJ1-1
v_gene: TRBV5-1
CDR3aa: CASSPKQGVNTEAFF

j_gene: TRBJ1-5
v_gene: TRBV7-2
CDR3aa: CASSQQGDNQPQHF

j_gene: TRBJ2-7
v_gene: TRBV6-6
CDR3aa: CASSSERLAGAYEQYF

j_gene: TRBJ1-5
v_gene: TRBV27
CDR3aa: CASSLHNQPQHF

j_gene: TRBJ2-3
v_gene: TRBV5-6
CDR3aa: CASSLGLAGTDTQYF

j_gene: TRBJ2-7
v_gene: TRBV6-5
CDR3aa: CASSYLGRAALGEQYF

j_gene: TRBJ2-7
v_gene: TRBV24-1
CDR3aa: CATSSTGGSYEQYF

j_gene: TRBJ2-2
v_gene: TRBV21-1
CDR3aa: CASSKPSGTNTGELFF

j_gene: TRBJ2-4
v_gene: TRBV19
CDR3aa: CASSSPRGTGRAKNIQYF

j_gene: TRBJ2-7
v_gene: TRBV28
CDR3aa: CASSFRGPPYEQYF

j_gene: TRBJ1-5
v_gene: TRBV7-2
CDR3aa: CASSQQGANQPQHF

j_gene: TRBJ1-5
v_gene: TRBV30
CDR3aa: CAWSGGGRVQPQHF

j_gene: TRBJ2-6
v_gene: TRBV7-2
CDR3aa: CASRTTGGANVLTF

j_gene: TRBJ1-5
v_gene: TRBV5-5
CDR3aa: CASSLRDGGFSGLHQPQHF

j_gene: TRBJ1-1
v_gene: TRBV3-1/TRBV3-2
CDR3aa: CASSQSDTEAFF